The sequence of this T cell receptor beta chain was determined in a study of cytomegalovirus exposure and HLA in healthy donors. Study results and limitations: Rarity marked most TCR sequences, yet some public TCRs occurred in many donors.

Concerning this clone: Its antigen is unknown.

The V gene's germline CDR1 is MDHEN and CDR2 SYDVKM. CDR3 length: 17 amino acids. Unmatched junction bases numbered 12, after V lost 2 bases and J lost 4 bases. Both 60 Vbeta primers and 13 Jbeta primers went into the PCR. Libraries were prepared by immunoSEQ multiplex PCR; TCRdb keeps only in-frame clonotypes and omits some of them. The table has roughly 140,000 clones, 82% seen once. Sequenced sample: PBMCs. The rearrangement uses TRBV28 and TRBJ1-2; 8 nucleotides line up with TRBD1. The source is a woman aged 50 to 60 in good health and CMV-seropositive. The CDR3 DNA is TGTGCCAGCAGTTTAGGACAGGGCACGGTGCGCGGCTATGGCTACACCTTC. This translates into CASSLGQGTVRGYGYTF.